The rows below give T cell receptor beta chains drawn from one sample of a study of cytotoxic CD8 clonotypes in ibrutinib-treated CLL. The repertoire was sequenced with immunoSEQ multiplex PCR; TCRdb's copy has only in-frame clones and lacks some. The sample holds more than 200,000 clones; roughly 77% are singletons and the top ten take more than 4.5%. The material was PBMCs, obtained after 12 months of ibrutinib treatment. All receptors come from a human donor with chronic lymphocytic leukemia. Each CDR3 is given without its conserved first and last residue. Fields, in order: V gene, J gene, CDR3 protein.

v_call: TRBV29-1
j_call: TRBJ1-3
cdr3_aa: SVEASYSGNTIY

v_call: TRBV9
j_call: TRBJ1-2
cdr3_aa: ASSVVPGLGGPNYGYT

v_call: TRBV6-5
j_call: TRBJ2-7
cdr3_aa: ASSFAPGGDEQY

v_call: TRBV15
j_call: TRBJ2-7
cdr3_aa: ATSRERAEGEQY

v_call: TRBV6-5
j_call: TRBJ1-5
cdr3_aa: ASRPLGRNQPQH

v_call: TRBV6-5
j_call: TRBJ1-1
cdr3_aa: ASSYKPGTTNTEAF

v_call: TRBV11-2
j_call: TRBJ1-6
cdr3_aa: ASKDWTARSPLH

v_call: TRBV7-9
j_call: TRBJ1-2
cdr3_aa: ASSEGADNYGYT

v_call: TRBV7-2
j_call: TRBJ2-5
cdr3_aa: ASSLGTLQETQY

v_call: TRBV19
j_call: TRBJ1-5
cdr3_aa: ASSSTYNSNQPQH

v_call: TRBV7-3
j_call: TRBJ2-7
cdr3_aa: ASSFGDGSYEQY

v_call: TRBV7-2
j_call: TRBJ2-3
cdr3_aa: ASRAGVGADTQY

v_call: TRBV10-3
j_call: TRBJ1-1
cdr3_aa: AISESGGYYTEAF

v_call: TRBV5-5
j_call: TRBJ1-2
cdr3_aa: ASRGQNNYGYT

v_call: TRBV5-6
j_call: TRBJ1-1
cdr3_aa: ASSRQGAFGMNTEAF

v_call: TRBV7-2
j_call: TRBJ2-7
cdr3_aa: ASSLAPGVSYEQY